The sequence of this TCR beta chain was determined in a study of blood T cell repertoires in COVID-19. As for the study in general: Samples taken during acute and convalescent COVID-19 were collected in the United States, Italy and Spain.

As handled by the study authors: It was from reference gene primer amplification that nucleated cell counts were estimated. Sequencing was performed with immunoSEQ multiplex PCR; in TCRdb, only in-frame clones are kept and a portion is missing. V, J and clone size are taken as reported in that table, and D and trimming were inferred from the DNA itself. The data contain approximately 75,000 clones, more than 70% of them singletons. The CDR3 spans 17 residues. Unmatched junction bases numbered 8, after V lost 0 bases and J lost 3 bases. The germline V gene encodes CDR1 SGHRS and CDR2 YFSETQ. The receptor's source is a middle-aged man with COVID-19, enrolled during active disease. Sequences were obtained from peripheral blood. This chain connects TRBV5-1 to TRBJ2-3; TRBD2 matches at 9 bases. The CDR3 DNA reads TGCGCCAGCAGCTTGGGTCCAGCGGGAGGTGCGACAGATACGCAGTATTTT. As protein: CASSLGPAGGATDTQYF. Filled out from reference TRBV5-1 and TRBJ2-3, the complete variable domain reads KAGVTQTPRYLIKTRGQQVTLSCSPISGHRSVSWYQQTPGQGLQFLFEYFSETQRNKGNFPGRFSGRQFSNSRSEMNVSTLELGDSALYLCASSLGPAGGATDTQYFGPGTRLTVL.